This entry concerns a single T cell receptor beta chain. The time point denotes: persistent/refractory GD, antithyroid drugs over 5 years with positive TRAb. Extracted PBMC RNA gave rise to the TCR library. Patient provenance is recorded as an endocrinology department in Xi'an, China. This sample is part of a study of regulatory T cells in long-lasting Graves disease. Across the study: With positive TSH receptor antibodies and over 5 years of antithyroid drugs, Graves' disease was considered persistent.

Germline CDR1 and CDR2: LNHDA and SQIVND (reference sequence). The CDR3 runs 14 residues. Trimming removed 2 bases from V and 8 bases from J, with 15 bases in between. Construction of TCR beta libraries relied on iRepertoire HTBI primers and on Arm-PCR targeting CDR3 regions. MiXCR was run by TCRdb on the multiplex PCR reads, yielding one entry per CDR3 protein. The sample has 500,000 to 800,000 distinct CDR3 sequences; 25% to 35% are singletons. The genes are TRBV19 and TRBJ1-2, with D possibly being TRBD1 (5 bases). Sequencing was performed on peripheral blood mononuclear cells (PBMCs), taken when the disease was refractory, from a patient treated with antithyroid drugs. The sequence was collected from a female donor with Graves disease. CDR3 in amino acids: CASSIIGGTPGYTF. The CDR3 bases are TGTGCCAGTAGTATAATTGGAGGGACCCCGGGCTACACCTTC.